These 2 T cell receptor beta chains were sequenced from one sample in a study of T cell changes during pregnancy in multiple sclerosis. Here immunoSEQ multiplex PCR was the method, and the copy in TCRdb shows in-frame clones only, minus some. This table holds under 50,000 clones, 85% to 90% found once. Source: peripheral blood, taken in the first trimester of pregnancy. These TCRs come from a female donor in good health, enrolled as a control in a pregnancy study.

This sequence joins TRBV18 and TRBJ2-1, with TRBD2 matching over 11 bases. The CDR3 has 16 amino acids. V lost 0 bases and J lost 4; bases outside the gene matches: 2. Germline CDR1 reads KGHSH; CDR2 reads LQKENI. The chain's CDR3 is CASSPPGLAAYNEQFF. CDR3 DNA sequence: TGTGCCAGCTCACCACCGGGACTAGCGGCTTACAATGAGCAGTTCTTC.

J is TRBJ1-1 and V is TRBV13, with 7 bases aligning to TRBD1. Germline lookup yields CDR1 PRHDT and CDR2 FYEKMQ (reference sequence). This CDR3 is built from 14 residues. J was trimmed by 1 base and V by 5 bases; bases with no gene match: 4. CDR3 sequence reads: CASSQRTGNTEAFF. The CDR3 bases are TGTGCCAGCAGCCAACGGACAGGGAACACTGAAGCTTTCTTT.